The present TCR beta chain was sequenced within a study of T-cell reconstitution after alpha-beta-depleted transplantation in children. Unique molecular identifiers were used in preparing the TCRbeta library. MiXCR, run by TCRdb on the PCR reads, gives a single entry per CDR3 protein. The table lists approximately 500,000 distinct CDR3 sequences, 25% to 30% of them singletons, with about 35% in the top ten. This clonotype was detected a few times. With 7 bases clipped from V and 6 bases from J, the junction kept 15 bases outside the gene matches. This CDR3 contains 17 residues. Germline loops: CDR1 SGHTA, CDR2 FQGNSA.

The source material was PBMCs, sampled before TCRalphabeta/CD19-depleted stem cell transplant. The gene calls are TRBV7-2 and TRBJ2-7; TRBD2 aligns across 13 bases. The clonotype originates from a boy under three years old with Wiskott-Aldrich syndrome, due to receive a stem cell transplant. The CDR3 sequence: CASTKGGTSGIHGEQYF. CDR3 in DNA: TGTGCCAGCACTAAAGGCGGGACTAGCGGGATTCACGGCGAGCAGTACTTC.